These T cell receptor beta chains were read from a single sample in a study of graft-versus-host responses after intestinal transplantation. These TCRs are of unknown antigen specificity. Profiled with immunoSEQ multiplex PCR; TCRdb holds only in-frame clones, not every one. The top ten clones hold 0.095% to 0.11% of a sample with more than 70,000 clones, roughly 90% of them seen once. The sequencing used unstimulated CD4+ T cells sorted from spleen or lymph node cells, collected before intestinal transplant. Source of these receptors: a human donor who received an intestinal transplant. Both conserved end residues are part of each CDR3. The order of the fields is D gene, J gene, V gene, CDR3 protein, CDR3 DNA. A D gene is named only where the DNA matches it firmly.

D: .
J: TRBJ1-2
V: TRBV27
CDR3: CASSAHDRPPYGYTF
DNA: TGTGCCAGCAGTGCACACGACAGACCGCCCTATGGCTACACCTTC

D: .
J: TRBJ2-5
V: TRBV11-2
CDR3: CASSLSETQYF
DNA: TGTGCCAGCAGCTTAAGCGAGACCCAGTACTTC

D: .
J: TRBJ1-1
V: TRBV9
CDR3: CASSKGQSNTEAFF
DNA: TGTGCCAGCAGCAAAGGACAGTCGAACACTGAAGCTTTCTTT

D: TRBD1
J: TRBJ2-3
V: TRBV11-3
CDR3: CASSLGRGLTDTQYF
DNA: TGTGCCAGCAGCTTAGGCAGGGGGCTGACAGATACGCAGTATTTT

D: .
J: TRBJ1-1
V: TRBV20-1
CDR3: CSARDLAEAFF
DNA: TGCAGTGCTAGAGATCTCGCTGAAGCTTTCTTT

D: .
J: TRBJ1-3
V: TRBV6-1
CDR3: CASTQLSGNTIYF
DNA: TGTGCCAGCACACAGCTCTCTGGAAACACCATATATTTT

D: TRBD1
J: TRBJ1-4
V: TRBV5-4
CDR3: CASSLDRGSEKLFF
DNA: TGTGCCAGCAGCTTGGACAGGGGCAGTGAAAAACTGTTTTTT

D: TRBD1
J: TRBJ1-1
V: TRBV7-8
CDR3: CASSLGQIEAFF
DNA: TGTGCCAGCAGCTTGGGACAGATTGAAGCTTTCTTT

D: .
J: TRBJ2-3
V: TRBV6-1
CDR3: CASSDRGDTQYF
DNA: TGTGCCAGCAGTGACAGGGGAGATACGCAGTATTTT

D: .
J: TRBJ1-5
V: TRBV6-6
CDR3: CASSYFRDSNQPQHF
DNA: TGTGCCAGCAGTTACTTCAGGGATAGCAATCAGCCCCAGCATTTT

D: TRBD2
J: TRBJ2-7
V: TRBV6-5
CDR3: CASKKSGGLSYEQYF
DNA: TGTGCCAGCAAAAAAAGCGGGGGCCTCTCCTACGAGCAGTACTTC

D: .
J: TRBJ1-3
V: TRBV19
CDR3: CASSILGGSGNTIYF
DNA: TGTGCCAGTAGTATATTGGGGGGATCTGGAAACACCATATATTTT

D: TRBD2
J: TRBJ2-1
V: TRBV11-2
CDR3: CASSSDPSGANNEQFF
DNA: TGTGCCAGCAGCTCCGACCCTAGCGGGGCGAACAATGAGCAGTTCTTC

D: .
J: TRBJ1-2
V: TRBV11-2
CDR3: CASSPQAGANYGYTF
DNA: TGTGCCAGCAGCCCGCAGGCGGGAGCTAACTATGGCTACACCTTC

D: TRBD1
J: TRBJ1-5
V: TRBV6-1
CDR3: CATMTGGRQPQHF
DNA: TGTGCCACTATGACAGGGGGAAGGCAGCCCCAGCATTTT

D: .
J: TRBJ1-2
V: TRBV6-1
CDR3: CASSERQGTDGYTF
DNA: TGTGCCAGCAGTGAACGGCAGGGAACCGATGGCTACACCTTC

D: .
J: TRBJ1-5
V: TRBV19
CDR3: CASSIFQGSFNQPQHF
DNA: TGTGCCAGTAGTATTTTCCAGGGGTCATTCAATCAGCCCCAGCATTTT

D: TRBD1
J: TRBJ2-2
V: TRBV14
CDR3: CASSQAGQGQAGELFF
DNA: TGTGCCAGCAGCCAGGCCGGACAGGGACAAGCCGGGGAGCTGTTTTTT

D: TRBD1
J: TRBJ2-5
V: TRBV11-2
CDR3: CASRTGQGQETQYF
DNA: TGTGCCAGCCGGACAGGGCAGGGCCAAGAGACCCAGTACTTC

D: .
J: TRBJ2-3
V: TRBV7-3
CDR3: CASSLAAPDTQYF
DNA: TGTGCCAGCAGCTTGGCGGCCCCAGATACGCAGTATTTT

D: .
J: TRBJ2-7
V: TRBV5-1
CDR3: CASSPRDTIYEQYF
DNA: TGCGCCAGCAGCCCCCGGGACACTATCTACGAGCAGTACTTC

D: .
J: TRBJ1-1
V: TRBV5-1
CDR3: CASSRSGETEAFF
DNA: TGCGCCAGCAGCAGATCAGGGGAAACTGAAGCTTTCTTT

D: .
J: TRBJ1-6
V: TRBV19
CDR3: CASSIEGRFNSPLHF
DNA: TGTGCCAGTAGTATAGAGGGCAGGTTTAATTCACCCCTCCACTTT

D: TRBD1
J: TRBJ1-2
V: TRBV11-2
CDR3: CASSLDYGTVNYGYTF
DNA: TGTGCCAGCAGCTTAGATTATGGGACAGTTAACTATGGCTACACCTTC

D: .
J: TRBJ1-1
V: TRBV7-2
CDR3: CASSLVKTDLNTEAFF
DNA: TGTGCCAGCAGCTTAGTGAAGACAGACTTGAACACTGAAGCTTTCTTT

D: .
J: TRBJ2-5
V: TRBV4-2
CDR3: CASSQIGIVGRETQYF
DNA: TGTGCCAGCAGCCAAATCGGGATAGTAGGGAGAGAGACCCAGTACTTC